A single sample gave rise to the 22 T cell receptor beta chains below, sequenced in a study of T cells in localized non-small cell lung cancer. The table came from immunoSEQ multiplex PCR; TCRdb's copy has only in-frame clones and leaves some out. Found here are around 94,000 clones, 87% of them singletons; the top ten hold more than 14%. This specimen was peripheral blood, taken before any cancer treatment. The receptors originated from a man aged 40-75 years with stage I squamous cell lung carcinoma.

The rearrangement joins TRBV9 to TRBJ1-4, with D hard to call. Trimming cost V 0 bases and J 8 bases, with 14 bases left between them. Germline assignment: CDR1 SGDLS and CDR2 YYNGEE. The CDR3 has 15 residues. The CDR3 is CASSVVSGGGEKLFF. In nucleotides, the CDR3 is TGTGCCAGCAGCGTAGTATCCGGTGGAGGGGAAAAACTGTTTTTT.

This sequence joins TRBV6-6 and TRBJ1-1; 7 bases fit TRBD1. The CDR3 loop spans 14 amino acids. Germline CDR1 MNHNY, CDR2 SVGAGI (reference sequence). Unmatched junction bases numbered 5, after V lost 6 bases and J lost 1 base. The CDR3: CASSLDRQNTEAFF. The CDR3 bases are TGTGCCAGCAGCCTGGACAGGCAGAACACTGAAGCTTTCTTT.

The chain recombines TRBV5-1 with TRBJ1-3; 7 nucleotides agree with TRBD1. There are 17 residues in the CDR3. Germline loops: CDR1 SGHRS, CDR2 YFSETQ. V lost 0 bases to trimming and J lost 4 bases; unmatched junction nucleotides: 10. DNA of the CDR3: TGCGCCAGCAGCTTGGGGGGACAGTACTTGTCAGGAAACACCATATATTTT. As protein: CASSLGGQYLSGNTIYF. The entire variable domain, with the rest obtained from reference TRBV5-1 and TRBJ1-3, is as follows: KAGVTQTPRYLIKTRGQQVTLSCSPISGHRSVSWYQQTPGQGLQFLFEYFSETQRNKGNFPGRFSGRQFSNSRSEMNVSTLELGDSALYLCASSLGGQYLSGNTIYFGEGSWLTVV.

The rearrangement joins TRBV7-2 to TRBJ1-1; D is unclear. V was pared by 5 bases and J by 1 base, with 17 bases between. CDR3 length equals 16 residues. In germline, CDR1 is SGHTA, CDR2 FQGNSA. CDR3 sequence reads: CASSPGGKGSNTEAFF. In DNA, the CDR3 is TGTGCCAGCAGCCCCGGTGGAAAGGGATCGAACACTGAAGCTTTCTTT.

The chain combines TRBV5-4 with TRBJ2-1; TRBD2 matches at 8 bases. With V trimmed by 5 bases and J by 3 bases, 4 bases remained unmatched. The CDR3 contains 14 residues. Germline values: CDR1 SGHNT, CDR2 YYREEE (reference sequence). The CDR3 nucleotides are TGTGCCAGCAGGCTTAGCGGGGTCTACAATGAGCAGTTCTTC. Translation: CASRLSGVYNEQFF.

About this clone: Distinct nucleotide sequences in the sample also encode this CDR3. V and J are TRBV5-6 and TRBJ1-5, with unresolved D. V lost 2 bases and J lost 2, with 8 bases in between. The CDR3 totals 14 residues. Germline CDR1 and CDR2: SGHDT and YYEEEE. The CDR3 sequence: CASSLGSGNQPQHF. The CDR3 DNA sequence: TGTGCCAGCAGCTTAGGCTCGGGCAATCAGCCCCAGCATTTT.

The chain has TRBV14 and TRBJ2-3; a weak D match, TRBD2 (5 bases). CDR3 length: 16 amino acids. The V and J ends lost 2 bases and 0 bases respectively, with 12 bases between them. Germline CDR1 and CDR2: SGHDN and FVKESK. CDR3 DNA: TGTGCCAGCAGCCAATTCAACACGGGAAGCACAGATACGCAGTATTTT. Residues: CASSQFNTGSTDTQYF.

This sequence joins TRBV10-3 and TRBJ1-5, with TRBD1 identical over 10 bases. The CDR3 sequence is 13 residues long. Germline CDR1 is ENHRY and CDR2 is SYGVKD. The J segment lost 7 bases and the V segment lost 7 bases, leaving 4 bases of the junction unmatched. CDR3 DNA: TGTGCCATCAAGGGGGACAGGGGCCAGCCCCAGCATTTT. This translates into CAIKGDRGQPQHF.

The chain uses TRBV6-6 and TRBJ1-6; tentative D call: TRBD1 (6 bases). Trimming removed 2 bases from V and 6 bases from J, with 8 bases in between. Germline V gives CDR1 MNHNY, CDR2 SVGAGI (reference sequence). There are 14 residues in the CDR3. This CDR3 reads CASSYGQTNSPLHF. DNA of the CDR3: TGTGCCAGCAGTTACGGACAGACTAATTCACCCCTCCACTTT.

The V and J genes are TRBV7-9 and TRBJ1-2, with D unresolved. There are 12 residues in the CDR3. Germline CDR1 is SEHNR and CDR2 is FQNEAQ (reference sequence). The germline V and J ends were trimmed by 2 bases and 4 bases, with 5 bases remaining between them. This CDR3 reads CASSLYGYGYTF. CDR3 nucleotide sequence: TGTGCCAGCAGCTTATACGGCTATGGCTACACCTTC.

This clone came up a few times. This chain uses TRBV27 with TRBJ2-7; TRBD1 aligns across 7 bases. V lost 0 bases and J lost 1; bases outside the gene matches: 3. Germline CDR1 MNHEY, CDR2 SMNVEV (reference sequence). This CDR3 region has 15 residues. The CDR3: CASSLSGTASYEQYF. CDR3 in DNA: TGTGCCAGCAGTTTATCCGGGACAGCATCCTACGAGCAGTACTTC.

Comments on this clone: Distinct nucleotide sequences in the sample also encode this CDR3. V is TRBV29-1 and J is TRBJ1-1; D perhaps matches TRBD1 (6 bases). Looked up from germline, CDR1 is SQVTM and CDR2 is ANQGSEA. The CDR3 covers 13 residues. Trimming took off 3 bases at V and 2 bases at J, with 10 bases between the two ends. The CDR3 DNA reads TGCAGCGTTGAGGAGGGGACAAACACTGAAGCTTTCTTT. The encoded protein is CSVEEGTNTEAFF.

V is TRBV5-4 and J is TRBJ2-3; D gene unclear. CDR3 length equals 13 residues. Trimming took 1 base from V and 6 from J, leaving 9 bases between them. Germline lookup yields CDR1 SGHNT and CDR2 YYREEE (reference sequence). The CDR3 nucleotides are TGTGCCAGCAGCTTGACTGACTCGGATACGCAGTATTTT. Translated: CASSLTDSDTQYF.

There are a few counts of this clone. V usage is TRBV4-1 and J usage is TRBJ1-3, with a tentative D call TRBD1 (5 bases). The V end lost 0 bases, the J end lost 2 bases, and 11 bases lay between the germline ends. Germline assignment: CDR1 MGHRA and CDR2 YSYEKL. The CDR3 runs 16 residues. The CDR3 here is CASSQEPGTAGNTIYF. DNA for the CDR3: TGCGCCAGCAGCCAAGAGCCCGGGACGGCTGGAAACACCATATATTTT.

The CDR3 DNA follows: TGTGCCAGCAGTGTGGGACAACCAACTAATGAAAAACTGTTTTTT. It codes for CASSVGQPTNEKLFF. The chain couples TRBV6-1 to TRBJ1-4, with D possibly being TRBD1 (6 bases). The CDR3 contains 15 residues. V lost 4 bases to trimming and J lost 0 bases, with 9 bases between them. In germline, CDR1 is MNHNS, CDR2 SASEGT.

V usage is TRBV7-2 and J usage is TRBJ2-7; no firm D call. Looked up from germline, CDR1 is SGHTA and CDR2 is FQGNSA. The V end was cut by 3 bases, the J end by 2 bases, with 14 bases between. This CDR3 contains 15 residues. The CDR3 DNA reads TGTGCCAGCAGCTTGTCCGTCCAGGTCGCCTACGAGCAGTACTTC. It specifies CASSLSVQVAYEQYF.

For the CDR3, the DNA is TGTGCCAGCAGCTTGGTACCGGCCGGACCCTTTCCTTACGAGCAGTACTTC. Translated: CASSLVPAGPFPYEQYF. This rearrangement joins TRBV5-4 to TRBJ2-7; D gene ambiguous. Deletions cut 0 bases from V and 4 bases from J, with 20 bases between. The CDR3 length is 17 residues. From germline, CDR1 is SGHNT and CDR2 YYREEE (reference sequence).

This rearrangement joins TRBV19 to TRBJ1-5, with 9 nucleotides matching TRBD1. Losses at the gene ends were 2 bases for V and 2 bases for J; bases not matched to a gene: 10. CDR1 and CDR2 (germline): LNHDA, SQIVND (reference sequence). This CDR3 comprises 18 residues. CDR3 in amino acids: CASSIIGTGGRGNQPQHF. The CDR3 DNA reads TGTGCCAGTAGTATAATCGGCACAGGGGGCCGCGGCAATCAGCCCCAGCATTTT.

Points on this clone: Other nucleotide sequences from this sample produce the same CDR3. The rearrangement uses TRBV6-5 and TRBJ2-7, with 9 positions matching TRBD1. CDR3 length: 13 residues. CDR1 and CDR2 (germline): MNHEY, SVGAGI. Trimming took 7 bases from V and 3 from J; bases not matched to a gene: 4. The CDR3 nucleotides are TGTGCCAGCAAAGGACAGGGGCTCTACGAGCAGTACTTC. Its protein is CASKGQGLYEQYF.

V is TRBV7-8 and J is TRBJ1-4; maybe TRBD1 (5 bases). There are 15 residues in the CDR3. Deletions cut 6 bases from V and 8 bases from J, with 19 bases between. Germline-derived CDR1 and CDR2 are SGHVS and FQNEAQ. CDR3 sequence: CASRGTGRTVEKLFF. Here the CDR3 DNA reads TGTGCCAGCAGGGGGACGGGACGGACGGTGGAAAAACTGTTTTTT.

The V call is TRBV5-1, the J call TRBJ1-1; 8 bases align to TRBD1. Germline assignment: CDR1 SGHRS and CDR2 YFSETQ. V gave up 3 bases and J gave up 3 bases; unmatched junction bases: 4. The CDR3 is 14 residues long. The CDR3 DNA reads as TGCGCCAGCAGCTCCACAGGGGGTTACACTGAAGCTTTCTTT. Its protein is CASSSTGGYTEAFF. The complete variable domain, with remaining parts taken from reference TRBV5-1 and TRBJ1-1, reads KAGVTQTPRYLIKTRGQQVTLSCSPISGHRSVSWYQQTPGQGLQFLFEYFSETQRNKGNFPGRFSGRQFSNSRSEMNVSTLELGDSALYLCASSSTGGYTEAFFGQGTRLTVV.

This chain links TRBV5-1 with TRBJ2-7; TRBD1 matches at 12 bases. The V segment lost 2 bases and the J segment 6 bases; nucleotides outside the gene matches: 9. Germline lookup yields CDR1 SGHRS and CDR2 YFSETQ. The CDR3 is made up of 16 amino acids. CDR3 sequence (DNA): TGCGCCAGCAGCTTAGCCTCCGGGACAGGGGGCTTCGAGCAGTACTTC. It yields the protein CASSLASGTGGFEQYF.